This T cell receptor beta chain was identified in a study of vaccination effects on CD4 cells after COVID-19. This CDR3 region has 16 residues. Germline-derived CDR1 and CDR2 are LNHDA and SQIVND (reference sequence). The V and J ends lost 8 bases and 3 bases respectively, with 22 bases between them. Ahead of sequencing, the ViraFEST assay grew antigen-specific CD4+ T cells using viral peptide pools. Following a roughly ten-day culture, CD4+ T cells were purified. Two-dose BNT162b2 or mRNA-1273 vaccination was given to participants. As concerns this clone: Its target is not known.

This table comes from immunoSEQ multiplex PCR, and its TCRdb copy is limited to in-frame clones, with some not included. The data contain 80,000 to 95,000 clones, more than 60% of them seen just once; the ten biggest clones take up under 1.2%. Study-wide points: Early post-infection timepoints were missing from the study, which also had few convalescent patients. Researchers report that only 1 of 255 vaccine-induced clones in healthy vaccinees cross-reacted with common cold coronaviruses.

V and J are TRBV19 and TRBJ1-1, with D uncertain. The source of this sequence is a human donor who received a COVID-19 vaccine. Specimen: CD4+ T cells from PBMCs cultured with HCoV-OC43 spike peptides, collected after COVID-19 vaccination. The subset: HCoV-OC43 spike overlapping peptide pool stimulation. The CDR3 here is CASGSPPGRQDTEAFF. The CDR3 nucleotides are TGTGCCAGTGGATCCCCCCCCGGCAGGCAGGACACTGAAGCTTTCTTT.